The 19 T cell receptor beta chains in this list originate from one sample, sequenced in a study of OX40 agonist ivuxolimab in advanced cancers. Method: immunoSEQ multiplex PCR; TCRdb's copy keeps in-frame clones and lacks some. The sample lists roughly 60,000 clones; around 90% were seen once. The sequenced sample was CD4+ or CD8+ T cells sorted from blood, obtained in a trial of the OX40 agonist ivuxolimab. These TCRs come from an adult with an advanced solid tumor such as melanoma, head and neck, liver or kidney cancer.

The gene calls are TRBV5-8 and TRBJ2-5; D not resolved. The J call could be wrong; TRBJ2-7 is a better fit for the DNA end. Germline assignment: CDR1 SGHTS and CDR2 YDEGEE. This CDR3 is built from 13 residues. CDR3 DNA: TGTGCCAGCAGCCCCCTAGGGTACGACGAGCAGTACTTC. It is translated as CASSPLGYDEQYF.

The chain combines TRBV7-2 with TRBJ2-7, with no clear D. CDR3 length: 13 residues. V dropped 5 bases and J dropped 4 bases, with 12 bases sitting between them. Per germline, CDR1 SGHTA and CDR2 FQGNSA. CDR3 amino acids: CASSQTEVYEQYF. The CDR3 region has the DNA TGTGCCAGCAGCCAGACTGAAGTTTACGAGCAGTACTTC.

V usage is TRBV4-1 and J usage is TRBJ2-7; a weak D match, TRBD1 (6 bases). The CDR3 is 14 residues long. Germline V gene lookup returns CDR1 MGHRA and CDR2 YSYEKL. V was trimmed by 2 bases and J by 2 bases, leaving 10 bases between them. The CDR3 DNA sequence: TGCGCCAGCAGCCAAATAACAGGGCCCTACGAGCAGTACTTC. Its translation is CASSQITGPYEQYF.

The chain links TRBV28 to TRBJ2-3, with D possibly being TRBD2 (6 bases). Deletions cut 2 bases from V and 5 bases from J, with 14 bases between. The CDR3 is 15 amino acids. Germline CDR1 reads MDHEN; CDR2 reads SYDVKM. The CDR3 region is CASSLPGGDRDTQYF. DNA for the CDR3: TGTGCCAGCAGTTTACCCGGCGGGGATAGAGATACGCAGTATTTT.

The rearrangement joins TRBV4-2 to TRBJ1-1; D is perhaps TRBD1 (5 bases). The CDR3 consists of 15 residues. The V end was cut by 0 bases, the J end by 5 bases, with 13 bases between. Germline V gene lookup returns CDR1 LGHNA and CDR2 YNFKEQ. CDR3 DNA: TGTGCCAGCAGCCAAGAGGGAGGGGACGGGACTGAAGCTTTCTTT. Protein: CASSQEGGDGTEAFF.

The chain uses TRBV10-2 and TRBJ2-5, with D perhaps given as TRBD1 or TRBD2 (6 bases each). Between the trimmed V and J ends, which lost 6 bases and 5 bases, there was a span of 7 bases. This CDR3 spans 11 amino acids. Germline CDR1 reads WSHSY; CDR2 reads SAAADI. CDR3 residues: CASRGGETQYF. CDR3 bases: TGCGCCAGCAGAGGGGGGGAGACCCAGTACTTC.

This chain links TRBV6-6 with TRBJ2-3, with D tentatively TRBD2 (5 bases). From germline, CDR1 is MNHNY and CDR2 SVGAGI (reference sequence). The CDR3 is made up of 12 amino acids. V dropped 11 bases and J dropped 2 bases, with 11 bases sitting between them. The CDR3 coding sequence is TGTGCCGCGGGCCTTCACACAGATACGCAGTATTTT. Protein sequence: CAAGLHTDTQYF.

This clone was seen more than once but under ten times. The chain recombines TRBV5-1 with TRBJ2-1, with TRBD2 matching over 14 bases. Trimming took 0 bases from V and 9 from J; bases not matched to a gene: 5. The CDR3 spans 16 residues. Per the germline V gene, CDR1 is SGHRS and CDR2 is YFSETQ. CDR3 coding DNA: TGCGCCAGCAGCTTGGCGGGGACTAGCGGGAGTTCTGAGCAGTTCTTC. Amino acids: CASSLAGTSGSSEQFF.

This clone came up once. CDR3 coding DNA: TGCGCCAGCAGCTTGAAATCTAGCGGGAACACCTACAATGAGCAGTTCTTC. The encoded protein is CASSLKSSGNTYNEQFF. The rearrangement links TRBV5-1 to TRBJ2-1; 9 bases match TRBD2. With V trimmed by 1 base and J by 2 bases, 7 bases remained unmatched. Looked up from germline, CDR1 is SGHRS and CDR2 is YFSETQ. The CDR3 totals 17 residues.

V usage is TRBV11-3 and J usage is TRBJ1-1; D gene uncertain. The CDR3 consists of 13 residues. Germline V gene lookup returns CDR1 SGHNT and CDR2 YENEEA. V was trimmed by 1 base and J by 4 bases, leaving 7 bases between them. The CDR3 DNA is TGTGCCAGCAGCTTAGCAGGATTCACTGAAGCTTTCTTT. Its translation is CASSLAGFTEAFF.

This chain uses TRBV6-5 with TRBJ1-4; D might be TRBD1 (6 bases). Germline values: CDR1 MNHEY, CDR2 SVGAGI. CDR3 length: 14 residues. The V gene lost 4 bases and the J gene lost 8 bases, with 14 bases spanning the gap. This chain's CDR3 is CASSFGGRGEKLFF. The CDR3 DNA reads as TGTGCCAGCAGTTTCGGCGGCAGGGGCGAAAAACTGTTTTTT.

This chain links TRBV29-1 with TRBJ2-1; D may correspond to TRBD1 or TRBD2 (5 bases each). CDR1 and CDR2 from the germline V gene are SQVTM and ANQGSEA. Trimming shortened V by 3 bases and J by 5 bases, and 14 bases separated the two germline ends. The CDR3 runs 14 residues. CDR3 sequence reads: CSVDGQGAHNEQFF. CDR3 coding DNA: TGCAGCGTTGATGGGCAGGGAGCCCACAATGAGCAGTTCTTC.

The chain employs TRBV6-1 and TRBJ1-2; 9 bases fit TRBD1. V shed 7 bases, J shed 4 bases, and the junction held 7 bases outside the gene matches. The CDR3 consists of 14 residues. CDR1 is MNHNS, CDR2 SASEGT, per germline. The CDR3 DNA reads TGTGCCAGCAATGTGGACAGGGGTGCCTATGGCTACACCTTC. This gives the protein CASNVDRGAYGYTF.

The chain is built from TRBV21-1 and TRBJ2-7; no check of the table's D call, TRBD2, against the DNA was made. TRBV21-1 is designated a pseudogene. CDR3 length: 16 residues. The CDR3 DNA is TGTGCCAGCAGCAAAGTGAAGGACTTAAACCTGCGCGAGCAGTACTTC. Protein sequence: CASSKVKDLNLREQYF.

The chain combines TRBV4-1 with TRBJ2-7, with 11 bases aligning to TRBD2. There are 16 residues in the CDR3. The germline CDR1 and CDR2 sequences are MGHRA and YSYEKL. V shed 2 bases, J shed 2 bases, and the junction held 5 bases outside the gene matches. The chain's CDR3 is CASSQFGTSGTYEQYF. For the CDR3, the DNA is TGCGCCAGCAGCCAATTCGGGACTAGCGGTACCTACGAGCAGTACTTC.

V gene TRBV6-6 combines with J gene TRBJ2-7; possibly TRBD2 for D (6 bases). Germline assignment: CDR1 MNHNY and CDR2 SVGAGI (reference sequence). Trimming cost V 7 bases and J 5 bases, with 9 bases left between them. The CDR3 is 11 amino acids. This CDR3 is CASKEGNEQYF. CDR3 coding DNA: TGTGCCAGCAAGGAGGGAAACGAGCAGTACTTC.

CDR3 protein: CASSPRRAGTDTYEQYF. CDR3 coding DNA: TGTGCCAGCAGCCCCCGGAGGGCGGGGACAGACACCTACGAGCAGTACTTC. The chain uses TRBV7-8 and TRBJ2-7; perhaps TRBD1 as D (7 bases). Trimming left V 5 bases short and J 2 bases short, with 22 bases between. From germline, CDR1 is SGHVS and CDR2 FQNEAQ. The CDR3 has 17 residues.

V gene TRBV19 combines with J gene TRBJ2-4; D is undetermined. V was shortened by 1 base and J by 7 bases, with 11 bases between the two germline ends. CDR1 and CDR2 from the germline V gene are LNHDA and SQIVND (reference sequence). The CDR3 covers 14 residues. The CDR3 DNA reads TGTGCCAGTAGTATAGCCTCCCTGTCTAACATTCAGTACTTC. Translation: CASSIASLSNIQYF.

This clone was counted many times. This rearrangement joins TRBV5-1 to TRBJ1-1; D is unresolved. CDR1 and CDR2 (germline): SGHRS, YFSETQ. Trimming removed 2 bases at V and 4 bases at J, with 12 bases between. This CDR3 comprises 14 residues. CDR3: CASSLTTLITEAFF. The CDR3 coding sequence is TGCGCCAGCAGCTTAACGACCTTAATCACTGAAGCTTTCTTT.